The T cell receptor (beta chain) described here comes from a study of blood T cell repertoires in COVID-19. About the research overall: Sites in the United States, Italy and Spain provided acute and convalescent COVID-19 samples. Sample material is recorded as cDNA or gDNA derived from T cells, B-cell-depleted T cells, or PBMCs.

Trimming removed 9 bases from V and 6 bases from J; junction bases left unmatched: 9. The CDR3 length is 14 residues. CDR1 is LNHDA and CDR2 is SQIVND in the germline V gene (reference sequence). As handled by the study authors: Counts of nucleated cells, estimated from reference gene primer amplification, were obtained. Produced via immunoSEQ multiplex PCR; TCRdb's table is partial and in-frame only. V and J calls plus clone size are reproduced from that table; the DNA served to infer D and trimming. The sample consists of 310,000 or so clones, roughly 86% of them appearing once. Seattle's enrolled individuals joined amid active infection and were then monitored longitudinally.

V and J are TRBV19 and TRBJ1-4; the match to TRBD1 covers 8 bases. Sequenced sample: peripheral blood. This receptor was obtained from a man aged 25 to 40 with COVID-19, enrolled during active disease. The CDR3 bases are TGTGCCAGCCGGCCTCAGGGGGCAGATGAAAAACTGTTTTTT. Residues: CASRPQGADEKLFF. The full variable domain, rest sourced from reference TRBV19 and TRBJ1-4, is DGGITQSPKYLFRKEGQNVTLSCEQNLNHDAMYWYRQDPGQGLRLIYYSQIVNDFQKGDIAEGYSVSREKKESFPLTVTSAQKNPTAFYLCASRPQGADEKLFFGSGTQLSVL.